This TCR beta chain comes out of a study of monozygotic twins with inflammatory bowel disease. Findings and limits, study-wide: IBD-affected twins scored below their healthy co-twins in TCRbeta diversity (inverse Simpson).

Germline values: CDR1 SGHAT, CDR2 FQDESV (reference sequence). This CDR3 has 18 residues. Comments on this clonotype: Its antigen is not identified.

TCRdb reanalyzed the 5' RACE reads, giving one entry per CDR3 protein sequence and no DNA. The sample is made up of over 150,000 distinct CDR3 sequences, and the top ten hold roughly 2.3% of it. The source material was blood. This sequence originates from a human donor with ulcerative colitis or Crohn's disease, or a healthy co-twin of an affected twin (not recorded which). V is TRBV11-1 and J is TRBJ2-3; TCRdb picks TRBD2, but there is no DNA to check that call. CDR3 loop: CASSVGLAGGPATDTQYF.